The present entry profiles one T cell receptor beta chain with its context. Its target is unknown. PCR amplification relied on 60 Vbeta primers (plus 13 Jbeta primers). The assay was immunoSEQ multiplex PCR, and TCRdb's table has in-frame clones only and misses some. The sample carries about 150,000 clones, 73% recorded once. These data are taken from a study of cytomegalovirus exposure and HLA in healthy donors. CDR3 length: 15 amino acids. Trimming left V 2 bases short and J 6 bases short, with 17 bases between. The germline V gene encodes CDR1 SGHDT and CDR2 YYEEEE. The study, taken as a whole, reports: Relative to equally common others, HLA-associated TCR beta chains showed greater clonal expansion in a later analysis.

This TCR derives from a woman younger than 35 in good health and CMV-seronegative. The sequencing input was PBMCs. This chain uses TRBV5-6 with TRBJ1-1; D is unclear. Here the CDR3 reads CASSFLGNWAAEAFF. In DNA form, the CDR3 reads TGTGCCAGCAGCTTTTTGGGCAATTGGGCTGCTGAAGCTTTCTTT. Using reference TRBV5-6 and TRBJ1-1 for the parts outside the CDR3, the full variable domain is DAGVTQSPTHLIKTRGQQVTLRCSPKSGHDTVSWYQQALGQGPQFIFQYYEEEERQRGNFPDRFSGHQFPNYSSELNVNALLLGDSALYLCASSFLGNWAAEAFFGQGTRLTVV.